This TCR beta chain was sequenced during a study of T cell repertoires in cytomegalovirus infection. Study-level information: CMV epitopes, recently identified HLA-C-restricted and well-studied HLA-B-restricted, were used. The public TCR beta signatures pointed to both CMV infection and matching HLA type.

Details on this clonotype: What it binds is unknown.

Study-wide points: CMV-specific TCR beta clonotypes restricted by HLA-C were the ones dominating the ex vivo response. Adding up the frequency of public TCR beta families identified people who carried CMV plus the relevant HLA.

TCRdb recomputed calls from the reads with MiXCR, one row per CDR3 protein. This table holds 830,000 or so distinct CDR3 sequences, 32% found once. CDR3 length: 17 residues. V lost 2 bases and J lost 0, with 13 bases in between. CDR1 and CDR2 (germline): MNHEY, SMNVEV (reference sequence). The rearrangement links TRBV27 to TRBJ2-2, with D unclear. This sample comprised cultured CD8+ T cells from PBMCs, obtained from culture after CMV antigen stimulation. The origin of this receptor is a human donor in good health (CMV status not recorded). Some clones in this sample may be carry-over from other donors' samples. The CDR3 DNA follows: TGTGCCAGCAGTTTACTAGATGCGTCCGCGAACACCGGGGAGCTGTTTTTT. Translating it yields CASSLLDASANTGELFF.